These 18 T cell receptor beta chains originate from one sample sequenced in a study of cytomegalovirus exposure and HLA in healthy donors. Both 60 Vbeta primers and 13 Jbeta primers went into the PCR. Some clones are missing from TCRdb's copy, which holds only in-frame ones; the method was immunoSEQ multiplex PCR. The sample holds over 150,000 clones, about four fifths seen once. The specimen sequenced was PBMCs. These receptor sequences come from a young man in good health and CMV-seronegative.

This rearrangement joins TRBV11-2 to TRBJ2-4; D perhaps matches TRBD2 (6 bases). Germline V gene data show CDR1 as SGHAT and CDR2 as FQNNGV. Trimming took off 5 bases at V and 0 bases at J, with 20 bases between the two ends. CDR3 length: 18 amino acids. The CDR3 sequence: CASSPRFPGVLAKNIQYF. The CDR3 DNA follows: TGTGCCAGCAGCCCCCGATTCCCGGGAGTTTTAGCCAAAAACATTCAGTACTTC.

This sequence joins TRBV28 and TRBJ2-2; D gene unclear. V lost 5 bases, J lost 4 bases, and 11 bases lay in between. The CDR3 has 14 amino acids. Germline values: CDR1 MDHEN, CDR2 SYDVKM. Here the CDR3 DNA reads TGTGCCAGCAGTCTGGCCCCTCTCACCGGGGAGCTGTTTTTT. Protein: CASSLAPLTGELFF.

The V gene is TRBV6-5, the J gene TRBJ2-2; TRBD2 is a possible D gene (5 bases). V lost 0 bases and J lost 5, with 10 bases in between. This CDR3 spans 15 amino acids. CDR1 is MNHEY and CDR2 is SVGAGI in the germline V gene. CDR3 sequence (DNA): TGTGCCAGCAGTTACTCTACTAGATCGACCGGGGAGCTGTTTTTT. Amino acid sequence: CASSYSTRSTGELFF.

CDR3 sequence reads: CASSHPGQGSYEQYF. CDR3 DNA sequence: TGTGCCAGCAGCCACCCGGGACAGGGATCCTACGAGCAGTACTTC. The chain has TRBV4-2 and TRBJ2-7; 9 bases are a match to TRBD1. CDR3 length equals 15 residues. Germline V gives CDR1 LGHNA, CDR2 YNFKEQ. V was pared by 3 bases and J by 1 base, with 4 bases of the junction left unmatched.

This chain joins TRBV11-2 and TRBJ1-4, with D maybe TRBD1 (6 bases). This CDR3 comprises 15 residues. V was clipped by 6 bases and J by 2 bases, with 13 bases between them. Germline V gene data show CDR1 as SGHAT and CDR2 as FQNNGV. DNA for the CDR3: TGTGCCAGCAGTCCTACAGGGTTCACTAATGAAAAACTGTTTTTT. This gives the protein CASSPTGFTNEKLFF.

This clone was observed a handful of times. This chain connects TRBV21-1 to TRBJ2-7; the table's D call TRBD1 went unverified against the DNA. TRBV21-1 is a recognized pseudogene. The CDR3 spans 15 residues. The CDR3 DNA reads as TGTGCCAGCAGCAAAGGGAAGGGGGCCCAATACGAGCAGTACGTC. Protein: CASSKGKGAQYEQYV.

The sample holds one count of this clone. The chain's CDR3 is CASSVTNAYEQYF. The CDR3 DNA sequence: TGTGCCAGCAGTGTTACAAACGCCTACGAGCAGTACTTC. The chain is built from TRBV6-5 and TRBJ2-7; no clear D gene. V lost 5 bases and J lost 2, with 10 bases in between. Germline CDR1 reads MNHEY; CDR2 reads SVGAGI. The CDR3 totals 13 residues.

This sequence joins TRBV7-2 and TRBJ1-3; unclear D gene. Germline V CDR1 and CDR2: SGHTA, FQGNSA. The CDR3 contains 16 residues. V lost 0 bases to trimming and J lost 0 bases, with 9 bases between them. This CDR3 is CASSLAGGFSGNTIYF. DNA for the CDR3: TGTGCCAGCAGCTTAGCTGGCGGATTCTCTGGAAACACCATATATTTT.

The V call is TRBV6-1, the J call TRBJ1-6; D unresolved. V shed 8 bases and J shed 4 bases, with 9 bases lying between them. Looked up from germline, CDR1 is MNHNS and CDR2 is SASEGT. CDR3 length: 13 amino acids. The CDR3 DNA reads as TGTGCCAGCGGGAGCCCGTATAATTCACCCCTCCACTTT. Its protein is CASGSPYNSPLHF.

This sequence joins TRBV7-2 and TRBJ1-1; D is perhaps TRBD1 (5 bases). This CDR3 has 15 amino acids. Trimming left V 1 base short and J 0 bases short, with 9 bases between. Germline-derived CDR1 and CDR2 are SGHTA and FQGNSA. CDR3 sequence: CASSLVTAMNTEAFF. CDR3 DNA: TGTGCCAGCAGCTTAGTGACAGCCATGAACACTGAAGCTTTCTTT.

This clone was observed a handful of times. The chain links TRBV19 to TRBJ1-2; 7 bases line up with TRBD1. The CDR3 consists of 14 residues. Germline trimming cut 0 bases from V and 8 bases from J; bases unmatched to any gene: 6. Per germline, CDR1 LNHDA and CDR2 SQIVND (reference sequence). The CDR3 sequence: CASSIERQGAGYTF. The CDR3 coding sequence is TGTGCCAGTAGTATAGAACGACAGGGCGCGGGCTACACCTTC.

The gene calls are TRBV10-3 and TRBJ2-7; 9 bases are shared with TRBD2. Germline lookup yields CDR1 ENHRY and CDR2 SYGVKD. The CDR3 is 14 residues long. V trimming: 7 bases; J trimming: 5 bases; junction bases outside the gene matches: 9. CDR3 DNA: TGTGCCATCAAGGCGGGAGGGTCGGTCGACGAGCAGTACTTC. It translates to CAIKAGGSVDEQYF.

This clone has only a few counts. The chain uses TRBV4-2 and TRBJ1-4; D call uncertain. Germline CDR1 and CDR2: LGHNA and YNFKEQ. The CDR3 is made up of 15 amino acids. Trimming removed 1 base at V and 4 bases at J, with 10 bases between. CDR3 coding DNA: TGTGCCAGCAGCCAAGCTCGCGGTATTAATGAAAAACTGTTTTTT. Translated, it gives CASSQARGINEKLFF.

The chain combines TRBV6-6 with TRBJ2-1; the match to TRBD1 covers 8 bases. Germline V gives CDR1 MNHNY, CDR2 SVGAGI (reference sequence). The CDR3 is 16 residues long. V lost 5 bases, J lost 2 bases, and 8 bases stayed unmatched. The CDR3 reads CASSGPDRAPYNEQFF. CDR3 nucleotides: TGTGCCAGCAGTGGCCCGGACAGGGCTCCCTACAATGAGCAGTTCTTC.

The gene calls are TRBV6-5 and TRBJ2-3, with D possibly being TRBD1 (6 bases). V lost 4 bases and J lost 2, with 13 bases in between. The CDR3 sequence is 15 residues long. The germline gives CDR1 MNHEY, CDR2 SVGAGI. CDR3 DNA: TGTGCCAGCAGTTCGCCGGGACACCACACAGATACGCAGTATTTT. Translating gives CASSSPGHHTDTQYF.

The V call is TRBV20-1, the J call TRBJ1-2; no reliable D call. Germline CDR1 reads DFQATT; CDR2 reads SNEGSKA (reference sequence). CDR3 length equals 11 residues. V gave up 5 bases and J gave up 4 bases, with 8 bases separating them. The CDR3 loop reads CSAAHTYGYTF. The CDR3 DNA reads TGCAGTGCTGCGCATACCTATGGCTACACCTTC.

The rearrangement joins TRBV5-1 to TRBJ1-1; TRBD1 aligns across 8 bases. The CDR3 extends over 16 amino acids. The germline CDR1 and CDR2 sequences are SGHRS and YFSETQ. J was trimmed by 1 base and V by 7 bases; bases with no gene match: 12. CDR3 DNA sequence: TGCGCCAGCGGCCCCCAACCCGGACAGGGGAACACTGAAGCTTTCTTT. This encodes CASGPQPGQGNTEAFF.

V is TRBV6-6 and J is TRBJ2-1; 8 bases are a match to TRBD2. V was clipped by 5 bases and J by 0 bases; unmatched bases: 3. The V gene's germline CDR1 is MNHNY and CDR2 SVGAGI (reference sequence). This CDR3 region has 15 residues. The DNA for the CDR3 is TGTGCCAGCAGTCAGCGGGGGTTCTCCTACAATGAGCAGTTCTTC. Its translation is CASSQRGFSYNEQFF.